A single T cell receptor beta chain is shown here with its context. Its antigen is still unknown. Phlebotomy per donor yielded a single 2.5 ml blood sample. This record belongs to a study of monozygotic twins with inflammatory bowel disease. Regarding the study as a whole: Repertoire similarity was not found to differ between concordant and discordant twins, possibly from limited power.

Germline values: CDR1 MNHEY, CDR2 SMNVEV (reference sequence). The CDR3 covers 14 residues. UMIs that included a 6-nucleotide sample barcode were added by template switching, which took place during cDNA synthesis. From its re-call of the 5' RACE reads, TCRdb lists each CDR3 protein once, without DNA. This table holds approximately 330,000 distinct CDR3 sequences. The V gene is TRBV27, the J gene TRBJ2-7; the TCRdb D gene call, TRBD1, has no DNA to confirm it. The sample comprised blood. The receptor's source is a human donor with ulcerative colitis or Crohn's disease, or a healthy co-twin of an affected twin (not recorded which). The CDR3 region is CASCFSGGTYEQYF.